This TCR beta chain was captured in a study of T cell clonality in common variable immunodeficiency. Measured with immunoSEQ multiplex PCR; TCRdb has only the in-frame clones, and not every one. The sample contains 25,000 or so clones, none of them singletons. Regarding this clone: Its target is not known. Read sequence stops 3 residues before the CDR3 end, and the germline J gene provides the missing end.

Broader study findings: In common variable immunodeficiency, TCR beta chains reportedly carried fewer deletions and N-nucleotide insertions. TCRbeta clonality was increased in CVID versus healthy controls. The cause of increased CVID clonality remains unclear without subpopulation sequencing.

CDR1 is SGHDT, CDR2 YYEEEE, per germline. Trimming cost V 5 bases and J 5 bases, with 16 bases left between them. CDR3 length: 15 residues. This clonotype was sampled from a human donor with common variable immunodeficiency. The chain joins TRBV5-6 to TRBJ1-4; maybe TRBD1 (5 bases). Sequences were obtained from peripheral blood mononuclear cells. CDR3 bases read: TGTGCCAGCAGACCCGGGGGGTTCCGGAATGAAAAA. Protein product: CASRPGGFRNEK. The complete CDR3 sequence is CASRPGGFRNEKLFF.